This T cell receptor beta chain was captured by sequencing in a study of siplizumab effects on memory and regulatory T cells. Data came from immunoSEQ multiplex PCR; TCRdb stores just in-frame clones and leaves some out. The profile shows 100,000 or so clones, more than 85% of them singletons. Deletions cut 2 bases from V and 2 bases from J, with 12 bases between. The CDR3 is 15 residues long. Germline V CDR1 and CDR2: MRHNA, SNTAGT. This chain uses TRBV6-4 with TRBJ1-2, with no clear D. The clonotype originates from a human donor in good health. The sequencing sample was made of CD4+ T cells sorted from blood. The CDR3 DNA reads as TGTGCCAGCAGTGACCCCCTCAAAGGAAACTATGGCTACACCTTC. This sequence encodes CASSDPLKGNYGYTF.